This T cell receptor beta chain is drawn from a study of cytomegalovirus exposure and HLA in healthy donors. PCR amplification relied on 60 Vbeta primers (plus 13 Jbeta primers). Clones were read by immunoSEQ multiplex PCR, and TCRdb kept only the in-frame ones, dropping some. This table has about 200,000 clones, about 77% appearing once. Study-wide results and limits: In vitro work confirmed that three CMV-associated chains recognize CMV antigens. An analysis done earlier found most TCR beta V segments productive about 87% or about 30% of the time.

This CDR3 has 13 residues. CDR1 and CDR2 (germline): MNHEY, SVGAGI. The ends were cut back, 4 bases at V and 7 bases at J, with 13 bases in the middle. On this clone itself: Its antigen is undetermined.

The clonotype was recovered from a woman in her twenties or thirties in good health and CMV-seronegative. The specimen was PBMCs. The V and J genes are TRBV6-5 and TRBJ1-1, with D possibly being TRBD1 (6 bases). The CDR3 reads CASSFSGAVEAFF. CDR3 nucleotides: TGTGCCAGCAGTTTTTCAGGGGCGGTTGAAGCTTTCTTT.